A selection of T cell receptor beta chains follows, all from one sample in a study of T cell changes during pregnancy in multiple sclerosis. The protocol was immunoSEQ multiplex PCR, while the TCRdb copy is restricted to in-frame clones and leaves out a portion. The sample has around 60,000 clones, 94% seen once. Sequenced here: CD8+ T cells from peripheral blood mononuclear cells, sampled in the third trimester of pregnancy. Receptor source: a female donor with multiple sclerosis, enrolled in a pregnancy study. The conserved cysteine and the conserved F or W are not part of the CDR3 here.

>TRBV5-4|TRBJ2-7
ASSSTSALYEQY
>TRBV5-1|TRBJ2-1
ASSLISDNEQF
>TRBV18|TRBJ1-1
ASSPPGTENTEAF
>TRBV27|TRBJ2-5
ASSLFFGRQETQY
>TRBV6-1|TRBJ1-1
ASSGIAVSGGKFEAF
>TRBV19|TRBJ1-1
ASSNGAAEAF
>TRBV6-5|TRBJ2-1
ASSPAAGRYNEQF
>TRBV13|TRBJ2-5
ASSVGYAETQY
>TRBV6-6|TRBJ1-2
ASSYSGAHGYT
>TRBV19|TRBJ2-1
ASSISSGSSYNEQF
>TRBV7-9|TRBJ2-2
ASSDSQGGHSPTGELF
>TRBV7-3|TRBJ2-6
ASSLEHSGANVLT
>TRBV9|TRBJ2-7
ASSVVPLDRGASGSSNYEQY
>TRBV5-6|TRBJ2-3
ASSLHVSDTQY
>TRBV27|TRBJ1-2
ASSQGTGFYGYT
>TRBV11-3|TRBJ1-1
ASSSMIGTEAF
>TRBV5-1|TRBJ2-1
ASSFRQGVNNEQF
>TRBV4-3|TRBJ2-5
ASSQDSGGGETQY
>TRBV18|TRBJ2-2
ASSPGGMNTGELF
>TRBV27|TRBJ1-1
ASSPFPGQGVTEAF
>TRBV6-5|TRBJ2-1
ASTDRRVADEQF
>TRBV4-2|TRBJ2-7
ASSQESSVISYEQY
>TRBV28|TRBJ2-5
ASSFGQGAFGETQY
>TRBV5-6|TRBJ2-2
ASSLVMNTGELF
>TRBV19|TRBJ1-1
ASSPHRGRLTEAF
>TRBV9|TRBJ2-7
ASASGSSYEQY
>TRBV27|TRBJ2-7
ASSPGIYEQY
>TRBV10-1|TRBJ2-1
ASSDPTNNEQF
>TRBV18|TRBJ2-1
ASSPLHREKRWDEQF
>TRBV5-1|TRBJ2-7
ASSLDGGLAYEQY
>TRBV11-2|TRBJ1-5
ASSSGPGGDQPQH
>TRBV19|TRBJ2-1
ASSMTITNEQF
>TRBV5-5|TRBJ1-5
ASSPWTANQPQH
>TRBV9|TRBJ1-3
ASSVEGLISGNTIY
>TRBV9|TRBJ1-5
ASSTDTSNQPQH
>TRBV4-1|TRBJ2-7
ASSRLIQGNTYEQY
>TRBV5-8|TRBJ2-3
ASLNRDRRETDTQY
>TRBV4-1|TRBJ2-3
ASSQGVYRTDTQY
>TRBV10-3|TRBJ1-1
AISESANTEAF
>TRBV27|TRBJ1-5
ASSFGGEVNQPQH
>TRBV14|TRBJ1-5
ASSPGHSNQPQH
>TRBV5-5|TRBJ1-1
ASSSSPGAEGAEAF
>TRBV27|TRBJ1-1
ASRLDSGLHTEAF
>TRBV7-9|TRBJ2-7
ASSSLTGPSYEQY
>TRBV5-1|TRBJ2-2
ASSPRLGTGELF
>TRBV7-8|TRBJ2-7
ASSPGTVFSYEQY